Listed below are T cell receptor beta chains from one sample, sequenced in a study of CD8 T cells in Susac syndrome. TCRdb processed the immunoSEQ multiplex PCR reads anew with MiXCR; each CDR3 protein has one entry. The sample records under 200,000 distinct CDR3 sequences, roughly 90% being singletons. Sequences were obtained from CD4+ T cells from PBMCs. These receptors originate from a human donor with Susac syndrome. The CDR3 runs from the conserved cysteine through the conserved F or W.

v_call cdr3_aa
TRBV24-1 CATSGSLGGNTEAFF
TRBV20-1 CSADTELNTEAFF
TRBV20-1 CSAWDRAFSAFF
TRBV20-1 CSASLASGRYEQYF
TRBV6-6 CASSRENRGVSQPQHF
TRBV12-3/TRBV12-4 CASSLRRAPNYGYTF
TRBV15 CATQGQSGSPLHF
TRBV2 CASSASRGVQETQYF
TRBV4-1 CASSLQGTGTNYGYTF
TRBV30 CAWRAGVQNNSPLHF
TRBV10-3 CAISEKRLQRDEQFF
TRBV18 CASSLDRSHQPQHF
TRBV7-8 CASSLEESQPGQETQYF
TRBV25-1 CASSTGGTGDTQYF
TRBV5-1 CASSPPGQGAHEQFF
TRBV6-1 CASRETSGGPSSTDTQYF
TRBV10-3 CAINPQGMGTEAFF
TRBV20-1 CSAIREISSNQPQHF
TRBV11-2 CASSSDSHVTEAFF
TRBV6-4 CASMDQDTDTQYF
TRBV2 CASSETPAEEYEQYF
TRBV2 CASSEEAVSTDTQYF
TRBV30 CAWSVTRSTEAFF
TRBV2 CASSVISGTDGETQYF
TRBV24-1 CATSAGLGDTDTQYF